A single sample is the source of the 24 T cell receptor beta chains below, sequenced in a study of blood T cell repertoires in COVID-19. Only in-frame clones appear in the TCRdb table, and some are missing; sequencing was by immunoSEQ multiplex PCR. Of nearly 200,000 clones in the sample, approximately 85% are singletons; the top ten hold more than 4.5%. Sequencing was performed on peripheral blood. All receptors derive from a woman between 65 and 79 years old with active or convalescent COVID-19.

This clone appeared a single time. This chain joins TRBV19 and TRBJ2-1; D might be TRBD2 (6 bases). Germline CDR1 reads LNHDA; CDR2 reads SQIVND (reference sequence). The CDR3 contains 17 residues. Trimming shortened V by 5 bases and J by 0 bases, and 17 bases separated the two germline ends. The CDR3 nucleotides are TGTGCCAGTAGTGTTCCACTAGCATCGAGCTCCTACAATGAGCAGTTCTTC. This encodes CASSVPLASSSYNEQFF.

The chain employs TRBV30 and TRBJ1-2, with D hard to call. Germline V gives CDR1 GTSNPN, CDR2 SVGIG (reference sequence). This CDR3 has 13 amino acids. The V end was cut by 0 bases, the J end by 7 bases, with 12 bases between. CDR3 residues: CAWSVRGVGGYTF. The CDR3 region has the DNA TGTGCCTGGAGTGTACGCGGGGTCGGTGGCTACACCTTC.

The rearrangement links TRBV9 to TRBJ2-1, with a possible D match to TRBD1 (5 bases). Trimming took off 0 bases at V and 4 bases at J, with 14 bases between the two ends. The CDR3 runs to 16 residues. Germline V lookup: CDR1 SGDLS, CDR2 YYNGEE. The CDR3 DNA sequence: TGTGCCAGCAGCGTAGAGGGGCCGACGCCTTACAATGAGCAGTTCTTC. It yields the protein CASSVEGPTPYNEQFF.

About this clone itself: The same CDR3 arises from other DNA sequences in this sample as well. The CDR3 is CASSLTGGYEQYF. DNA of the CDR3: TGTGCCAGCAGCTTGACAGGGGGTTACGAGCAGTACTTC. The chain uses TRBV11-2 and TRBJ2-7; TRBD1 matches 9 bases. The CDR3 is 13 residues long. CDR1 and CDR2 (germline): SGHAT, FQNNGV. V dropped 3 bases and J dropped 4; count of bases not matched to a gene: 1.

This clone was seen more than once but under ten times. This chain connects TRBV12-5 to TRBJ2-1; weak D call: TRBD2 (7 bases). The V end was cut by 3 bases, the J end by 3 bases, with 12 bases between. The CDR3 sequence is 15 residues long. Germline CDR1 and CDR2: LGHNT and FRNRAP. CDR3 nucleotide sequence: TGTGCTAGTGGTTTCGGGGGAGGGGGCTACAATGAGCAGTTCTTC. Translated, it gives CASGFGGGGYNEQFF.

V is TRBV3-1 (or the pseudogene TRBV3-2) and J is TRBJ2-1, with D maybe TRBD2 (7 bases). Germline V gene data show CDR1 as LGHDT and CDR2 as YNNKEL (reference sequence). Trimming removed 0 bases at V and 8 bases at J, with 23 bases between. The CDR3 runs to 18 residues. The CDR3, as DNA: TGTGCCAGCAGCCAAGAGGGAACGGGGTGGCAGGGGAGGGATGAGCAGTTCTTC. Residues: CASSQEGTGWQGRDEQFF.

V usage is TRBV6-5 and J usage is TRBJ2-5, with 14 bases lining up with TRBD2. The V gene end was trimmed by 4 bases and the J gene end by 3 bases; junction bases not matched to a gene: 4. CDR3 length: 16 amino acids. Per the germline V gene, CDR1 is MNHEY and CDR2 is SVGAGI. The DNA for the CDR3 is TGTGCCAGCAGTTTTTCGGGACTAGCGGGAGAAGAGACCCAGTACTTC. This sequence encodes CASSFSGLAGEETQYF.

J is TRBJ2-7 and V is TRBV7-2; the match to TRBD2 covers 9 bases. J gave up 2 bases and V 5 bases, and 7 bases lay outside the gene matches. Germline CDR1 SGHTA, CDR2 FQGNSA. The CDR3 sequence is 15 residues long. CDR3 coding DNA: TGTGCCAGCAGCCCCCTAGCGGGACCTGCCTACGAGCAGTACTTC. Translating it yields CASSPLAGPAYEQYF.

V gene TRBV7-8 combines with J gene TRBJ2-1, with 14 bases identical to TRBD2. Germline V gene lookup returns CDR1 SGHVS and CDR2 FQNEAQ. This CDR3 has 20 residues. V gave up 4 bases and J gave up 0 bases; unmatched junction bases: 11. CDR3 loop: CASSSDRTSGRFSSYNEQFF. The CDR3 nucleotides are TGTGCCAGCAGCTCAGACCGGACTAGCGGGAGGTTCAGCTCCTACAATGAGCAGTTCTTC.

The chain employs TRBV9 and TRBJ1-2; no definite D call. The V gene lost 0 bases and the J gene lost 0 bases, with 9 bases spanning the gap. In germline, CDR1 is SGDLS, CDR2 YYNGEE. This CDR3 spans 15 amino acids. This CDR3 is CASSVEARANYGYTF. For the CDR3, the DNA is TGTGCCAGCAGCGTAGAGGCGAGGGCTAACTATGGCTACACCTTC.

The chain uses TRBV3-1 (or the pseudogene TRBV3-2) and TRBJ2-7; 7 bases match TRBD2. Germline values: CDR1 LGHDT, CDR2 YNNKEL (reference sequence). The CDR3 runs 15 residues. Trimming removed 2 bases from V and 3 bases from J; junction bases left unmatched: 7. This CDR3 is CASSQLWTRSYEQYF. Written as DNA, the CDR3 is TGTGCCAGCAGCCAACTCTGGACTAGGAGCTACGAGCAGTACTTC.

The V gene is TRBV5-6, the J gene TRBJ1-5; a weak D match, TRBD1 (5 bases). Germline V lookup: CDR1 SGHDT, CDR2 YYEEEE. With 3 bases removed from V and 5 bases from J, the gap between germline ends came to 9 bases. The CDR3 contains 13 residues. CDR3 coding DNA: TGTGCCAGCAGCTCCGGGGGAGATCAGCCCCAGCATTTT. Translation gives CASSSGGDQPQHF.

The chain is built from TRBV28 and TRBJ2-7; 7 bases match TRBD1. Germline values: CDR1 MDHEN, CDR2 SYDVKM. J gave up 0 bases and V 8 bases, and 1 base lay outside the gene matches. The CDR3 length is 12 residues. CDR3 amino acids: CASRQGSYEQYF. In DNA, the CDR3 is TGTGCCAGCCGACAGGGCTCCTACGAGCAGTACTTC.

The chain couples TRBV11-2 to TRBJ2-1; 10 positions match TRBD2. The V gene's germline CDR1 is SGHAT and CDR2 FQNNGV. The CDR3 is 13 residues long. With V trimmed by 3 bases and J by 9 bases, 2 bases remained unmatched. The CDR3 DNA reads TGTGCCAGCAGCTTTAGACTAGCGGGTGAGCAGTTCTTC. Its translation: CASSFRLAGEQFF. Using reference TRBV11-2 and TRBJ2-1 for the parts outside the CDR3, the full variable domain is EAGVAQSPRYKIIEKRQSVAFWCNPISGHATLYWYQQILGQGPKLLIQFQNNGVVDDSQLPKDRFSAERLKGVDSTLKIQPAKLEDSAVYLCASSFRLAGEQFFGPGTRLTVL.

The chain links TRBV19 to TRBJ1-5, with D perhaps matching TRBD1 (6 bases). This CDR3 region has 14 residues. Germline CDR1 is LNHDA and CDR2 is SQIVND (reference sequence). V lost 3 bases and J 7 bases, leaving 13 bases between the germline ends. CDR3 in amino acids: CASSIRGGVQPQHF. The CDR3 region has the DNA TGTGCCAGTAGTATTAGGGGGGGCGTCCAGCCCCAGCATTTT.

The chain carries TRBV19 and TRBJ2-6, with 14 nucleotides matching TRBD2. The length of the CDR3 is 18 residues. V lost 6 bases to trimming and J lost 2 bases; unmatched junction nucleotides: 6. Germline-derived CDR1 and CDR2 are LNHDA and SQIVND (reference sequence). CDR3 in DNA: TGTGCCAGTAGGCTGTCGGGACTAGCGGGAGCTGGGGCCAACGTCCTGACTTTC. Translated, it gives CASRLSGLAGAGANVLTF.

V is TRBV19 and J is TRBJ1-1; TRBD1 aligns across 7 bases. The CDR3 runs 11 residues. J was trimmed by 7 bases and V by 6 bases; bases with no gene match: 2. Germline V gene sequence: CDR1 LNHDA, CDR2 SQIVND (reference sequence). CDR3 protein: CASRTGREAFF. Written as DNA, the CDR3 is TGTGCCAGTAGGACAGGGCGTGAAGCTTTCTTT.

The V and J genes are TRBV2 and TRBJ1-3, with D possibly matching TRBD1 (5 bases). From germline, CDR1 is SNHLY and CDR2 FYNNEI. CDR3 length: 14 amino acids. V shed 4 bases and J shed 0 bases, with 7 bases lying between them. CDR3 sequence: CASSGGSSGNTIYF. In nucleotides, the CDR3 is TGTGCCAGCAGTGGGGGCAGCTCTGGAAACACCATATATTTT.

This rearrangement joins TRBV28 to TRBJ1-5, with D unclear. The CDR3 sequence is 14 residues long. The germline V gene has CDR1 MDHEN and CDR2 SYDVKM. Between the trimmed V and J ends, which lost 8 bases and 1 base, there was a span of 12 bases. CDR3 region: CASDITGSNQPQHF. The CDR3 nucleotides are TGTGCCAGCGATATTACGGGGAGCAATCAGCCCCAGCATTTT.

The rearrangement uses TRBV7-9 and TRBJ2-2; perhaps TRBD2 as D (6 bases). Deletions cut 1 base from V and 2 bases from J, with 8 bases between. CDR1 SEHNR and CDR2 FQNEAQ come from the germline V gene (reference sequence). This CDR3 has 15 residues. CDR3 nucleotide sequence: TGTGCCAGCAGCTTAGGGGACTCTAACACCGGGGAGCTGTTTTTT. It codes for CASSLGDSNTGELFF. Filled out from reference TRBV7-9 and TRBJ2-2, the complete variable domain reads DTGVSQNPRHKITKRGQNVTFRCDPISEHNRLYWYRQTLGQGPEFLTYFQNEAQLEKSRLLSDRFSAERPKGSFSTLEIQRTEQGDSAMYLCASSLGDSNTGELFFGEGSRLTVL.

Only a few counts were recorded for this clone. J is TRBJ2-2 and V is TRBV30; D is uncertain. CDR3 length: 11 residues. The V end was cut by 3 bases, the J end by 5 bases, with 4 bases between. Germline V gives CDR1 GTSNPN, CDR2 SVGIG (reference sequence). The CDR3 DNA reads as TGTGCCTGGAGCCGTACCGGGGAGCTGTTTTTT. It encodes CAWSRTGELFF.

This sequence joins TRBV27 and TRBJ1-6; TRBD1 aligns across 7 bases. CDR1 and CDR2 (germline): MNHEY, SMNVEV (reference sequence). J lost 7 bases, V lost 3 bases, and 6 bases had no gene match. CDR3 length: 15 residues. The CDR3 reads CASSFVSGGNSPLHF. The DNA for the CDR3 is TGTGCCAGCAGTTTCGTGTCAGGGGGGAATTCACCCCTCCACTTT.

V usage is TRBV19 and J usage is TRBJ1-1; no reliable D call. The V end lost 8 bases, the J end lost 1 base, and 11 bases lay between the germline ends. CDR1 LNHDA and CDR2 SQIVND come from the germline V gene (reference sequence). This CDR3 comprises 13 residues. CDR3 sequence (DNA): TGTGCCAGTTCCGAGCTAAGGAACACTGAAGCTTTCTTT. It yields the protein CASSELRNTEAFF.

CDR3 sequence reads: CATSRDLDGTSRNYGYTF. DNA of the CDR3: TGTGCCACCAGCAGAGACCTCGACGGGACATCCCGCAACTATGGCTACACCTTC. V is TRBV15 and J is TRBJ1-2; D might be TRBD1 (6 bases). The CDR3 is 18 amino acids. V was pared by 0 bases and J by 2 bases, with 19 bases between. Germline V gene lookup returns CDR1 LNHNV and CDR2 YYDKDF (reference sequence). Looking up the rest from reference TRBV15 and TRBJ1-2 gives the full variable domain: DAMVIQNPRYQVTQFGKPVTLSCSQTLNHNVMYWYQQKSSQAPKLLFHYYDKDFNNEADTPDNFQSRRPNTSFCFLDIRSPGLGDTAMYLCATSRDLDGTSRNYGYTFGSGTRLTVV.